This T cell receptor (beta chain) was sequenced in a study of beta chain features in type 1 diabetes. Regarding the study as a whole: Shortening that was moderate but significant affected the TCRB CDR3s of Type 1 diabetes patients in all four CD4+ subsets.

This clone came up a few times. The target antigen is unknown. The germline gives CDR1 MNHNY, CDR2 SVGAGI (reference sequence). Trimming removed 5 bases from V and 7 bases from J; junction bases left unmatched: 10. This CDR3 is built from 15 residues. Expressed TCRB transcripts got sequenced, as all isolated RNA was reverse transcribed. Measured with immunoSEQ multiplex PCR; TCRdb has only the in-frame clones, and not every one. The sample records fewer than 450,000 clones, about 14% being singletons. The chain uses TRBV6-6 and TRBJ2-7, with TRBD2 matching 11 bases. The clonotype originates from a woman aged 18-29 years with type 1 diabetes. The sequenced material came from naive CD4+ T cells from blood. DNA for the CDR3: TGTGCCAGCAGTGACCAGACTAGCGGGAAAGGGGAGCAGTACTTC. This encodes CASSDQTSGKGEQYF.